This record concerns one T cell receptor (beta chain) sequence. Its antigen is not known. This entry belongs to a study of shared clonotypes between healthy human individuals. Overall study: Ranging from 18 to 49 in age, donors were two women and a few men.

The CDR3 length is 14 residues. The V end lost 4 bases, the J end lost 3 bases, and 14 bases lay between the germline ends. Germline V gives CDR1 SGHDT, CDR2 YYEEEE. The assay was immunoSEQ multiplex PCR, and TCRdb's table has in-frame clones only and misses some. The repertoire holds some 2,100,000 clones, with more than 90% as singletons. Findings of the study overall: What rarefaction showed was incomplete sorted-subset sequencing despite large depth. How much donors shared clonotypes was expected to be affected by sequencing depth. Non-shared clonotypes had lower generation probabilities than those shared by all four donors.

Sequencing input: naive CD4+ T cells sorted from blood. Documented subset: CD45RA+ positively selected. This receptor was obtained from a man between 18 and 35 years old in good health. The chain is built from TRBV5-6 and TRBJ2-7, with D perhaps TRBD1 (5 bases). Here the CDR3 DNA reads TGTGCCAGCAGCCGGGTAGACAGCCTCTACGAGCAGTACTTC. Its translation: CASSRVDSLYEQYF.